The rows below give T cell receptor beta chains drawn from one sample of a study of blood T cell repertoires in COVID-19. The protocol was immunoSEQ multiplex PCR, while the TCRdb copy is restricted to in-frame clones and leaves out a portion. Of 35,000 to 50,000 clones in the sample, roughly 80% were seen once. Material for sequencing was peripheral blood. These receptors were obtained from a man aged 55 to 70 in a cohort sampled during active COVID-19. Both conserved end residues are part of each CDR3. A D gene is named only where the DNA matches it firmly. The size entry is marked missing in some rows and otherwise reads once, few, many or a size class.

.,.,12,TRBJ2-4,TRBV19,TGTGCCAGTAGGCAGGGTCAAAACATTCAGTACTTC,CASRQGQNIQYF
once,.,15,TRBJ1-3,TRBV5-8,TGTGCCAGCAGCTTGACAGGGTATTCTGGAAACACCATATATTTT,CASSLTGYSGNTIYF
.,.,16,TRBJ1-3,TRBV6-5,TGTGCCAGCAGTTACGGGCGGGTGGGCTCTGGAAACACCATATATTTT,CASSYGRVGSGNTIYF
once,.,14,TRBJ2-5,TRBV3-1/TRBV3-2,TGTGCCAGCAGCCAAGGGGCGGGCGGAGGGACCCAGTACTTC,CASSQGAGGGTQYF
once,.,14,TRBJ1-4,TRBV27,TGTGCCAGCAGTTTCCAGGGGACTAATGAAAAACTGTTTTTT,CASSFQGTNEKLFF
.,.,15,TRBJ2-2,TRBV6-6,TGTGCCAGCAACCCCAAAGGAGGGTCGCTGGGGGAGCTGTTTTTT,CASNPKGGSLGELFF
.,TRBD2,15,TRBJ2-3,TRBV5-4,TGTGCCAGCAGCTTTGCGGGGGGGCCGGCAGATACGCAGTATTTT,CASSFAGGPADTQYF
few,TRBD2,19,TRBJ2-6,TRBV7-8,TGTGCCAGCAGCTTCCGACTAGCGGGAGTGGGATCTGGGGCCAACGTCCTGACTTTC,CASSFRLAGVGSGANVLTF
once,.,15,TRBJ2-5,TRBV20-1,TGCAGTGCTGGTGGGTCCCTCGGGTTCTCAGAGACCCAGTACTTC,CSAGGSLGFSETQYF
.,TRBD1,13,TRBJ1-2,TRBV29-1,TGCAGCGTGGGACAGGGGTCCAACTATGGCTACACCTTC,CSVGQGSNYGYTF
.,.,13,TRBJ1-3,TRBV7-9,TGTGCCAGCAGTGGGGCCTCTGGAAACACCATATATTTT,CASSGASGNTIYF
.,TRBD1,16,TRBJ2-5,TRBV9,TGTGCCAGCAGCGTAGGGGGACAGGGGGCTAGGGAGACCCAGTACTTC,CASSVGGQGARETQYF
.,.,11,TRBJ2-7,TRBV6-6,TGTGCCAGTAAACAGAACTACGAGCAGTACTTC,CASKQNYEQYF
few,TRBD2,14,TRBJ2-7,TRBV27,TGTGCCAGCAGTTGGTCCGGGACTAACTACGAGCAGTACTTC,CASSWSGTNYEQYF
.,.,15,TRBJ2-2,TRBV5-1,TGCGCCAGCAGCCCCACAGGGTGGGGTACCGGGGAGCTGTTTTTT,CASSPTGWGTGELFF
.,TRBD1,16,TRBJ2-3,TRBV4-1,TGCGCCAGCAGCCAAACACGGGACAGAGTCACAGATACGCAGTATTTT,CASSQTRDRVTDTQYF
.,TRBD1,11,TRBJ2-7,TRBV19,TGTGCCAGCGGGACAGCAAACGAGCAGTACTTC,CASGTANEQYF
few,.,18,TRBJ1-1,TRBV18,TGTGCCAGCTCACCGCCAAATCAAGGACGGAGAGGGCACACTGAAGCTTTCTTT,CASSPPNQGRRGHTEAFF
.,.,14,TRBJ2-3,TRBV11-3,TGTGCCAGCAGCTTTGCGGTAGCAACAGATACGCAGTATTTT,CASSFAVATDTQYF
.,.,11,TRBJ2-2,TRBV29-1,TGCAGCGTTCGAAGCCTCGGGGAGCTGTTTTTT,CSVRSLGELFF
.,.,14,TRBJ2-1,TRBV10-3,TGTGCCATCCGTTATTCAGAAATCTACAATGAGCAGTTCTTC,CAIRYSEIYNEQFF
.,.,13,TRBJ2-5,TRBV29-1,TGCAGCGTTGAAGATTTGACACAAGAGACCCAGTACTTC,CSVEDLTQETQYF
few,TRBD2,15,TRBJ2-2,TRBV30,TGTGCCTGGAGTAAGGGTAGCGGGTTATTCGGGGAGCTGTTTTTT,CAWSKGSGLFGELFF
.,.,16,TRBJ2-7,TRBV28,TGTGCCAGCAATACTCCCGGGACAACTTTTTCCTACGAGCAGTACTTC,CASNTPGTTFSYEQYF
.,.,13,TRBJ2-5,TRBV6-6,TGTGCCAGCAGTTACTCATGGAGGGAGACCCAGTACTTC,CASSYSWRETQYF
.,.,15,TRBJ2-7,TRBV6-2/TRBV6-3,TGTGCCAGCAGCCAAGCAGGGGTACGAGGCTACGAGCAGTACTTC,CASSQAGVRGYEQYF
.,TRBD2,17,TRBJ2-3,TRBV9,TGTGCCAGCAGCGTAGCGGGACTAGCGGGGGGGGCAGATACGCAGTATTTT,CASSVAGLAGGADTQYF
.,.,16,TRBJ2-2,TRBV9,TGTGCCAGCAGCGTATGGGCAGGGTCGAACACCGGGGAGCTGTTTTTT,CASSVWAGSNTGELFF
.,.,12,TRBJ1-1,TRBV6-5,TGTGCCAGCAGTCGGGGTCGGACTGAAGCTTTCTTT,CASSRGRTEAFF
once,.,13,TRBJ1-5,TRBV24-1,TGTGCCACCAGTGATTTCAGTAATCAGCCCCAGCATTTT,CATSDFSNQPQHF
.,.,13,TRBJ2-7,TRBV3-1/TRBV3-2,TGTGCCAGCAGCCAACTGAGAAGGGGCGAGCAGTACTTC,CASSQLRRGEQYF
.,TRBD1,15,TRBJ2-1,TRBV27,TGTGCCAGCAGTTTCAGGGACAGGGAATACAATGAGCAGTTCTTC,CASSFRDREYNEQFF
.,.,12,TRBJ2-3,TRBV11-2,TGTGCCAGCAGCACGGTTCTTGATACGCAGTATTTT,CASSTVLDTQYF
.,.,13,TRBJ2-5,TRBV6-5,TGTGCCAGCAGACCGACAGTAAGAGAGACCCAGTACTTC,CASRPTVRETQYF
few,TRBD2,17,TRBJ2-3,TRBV4-1,TGCGCCAGCAGCCAGGACGGGGGGGCCCTTCCCGCAGATACGCAGTATTTT,CASSQDGGALPADTQYF
.,TRBD2,15,TRBJ2-1,TRBV6-5,TGTGCCAGCAGCAGACAGACTAGCTTAGATCATGAGCAGTTCTTC,CASSRQTSLDHEQFF
.,TRBD2,13,TRBJ2-5,TRBV18,TGTGCCAGCTCACCAGGGACTAAAGAGACCCAGTACTTC,CASSPGTKETQYF
.,.,13,TRBJ1-6,TRBV10-3,TGTGCCATCAGTGAGTCTGCAGGGTCACCCCTCCACTTT,CAISESAGSPLHF
.,TRBD1,15,TRBJ1-5,TRBV19,TGTGCCAGTACCCCAGGGGGCAGGGGCAATCAGCCCCAGCATTTT,CASTPGGRGNQPQHF
once,.,21,TRBJ2-7,TRBV23-1,TGCGCCAGCAGTCAATCAGGCCGGAGGTGGACCAAGACTCACTCAAGAGGCGAGCAGTACTTC,CASSQSGRRWTKTHSRGEQYF
.,.,12,TRBJ2-1,TRBV5-8,TGTGCCAGCAGCCTGGGGACAAATGAGCAGTTCTTC,CASSLGTNEQFF